This record looks at one T cell receptor (beta chain) sequence and its context. This specimen comes from a study of CD8 T cells in Susac syndrome. The authors carried out high-throughput sequencing of TCR beta. They applied it to CD8+ and CD4+ T cells obtained from blood. Negative isolation yielded CD8+ and CD4+ T cells; FACS enriched TEMRA cells. cDNA came from about 0.5 to 1 ug RNA primed by random hexamers. Via MiXCR, TCRdb re-called the immunoSEQ multiplex PCR reads, giving one row per CDR3 protein. This table has roughly 80,000 distinct CDR3 sequences, 94% appearing once. The specimen was CD8+ T cells from PBMCs. The clonotype comes from a human donor in good health.

In nucleotides, the CDR3 is TGTGCCACCAGCAGGGACAGGAGTAGCAATCAGCCCCAGCATTTT. It yields the protein CATSRDRSSNQPQHF. This chain uses TRBV15 with TRBJ1-5; TRBD1 matches 7 bases. The CDR3 totals 15 residues. The ends lost 3 bases at V and 0 bases at J; junction bases unmatched: 2. CDR1 and CDR2 from the germline V gene are LNHNV and YYDKDF (reference sequence).